Following are 31 T cell receptor beta chains from one sample sequenced in a study of T cells after yellow fever vaccination. TCRdb recomputed calls from the 5' RACE reads with MiXCR, one row per CDR3 protein. The table includes about 240,000 distinct CDR3 sequences, about 3.5% detected once. The sample consisted of PBMCs, taken 15 days after the yellow fever booster vaccination. The receptors derive from a man aged 18 to 29 who received the YFV17D yellow fever vaccine.

This clonotype was counted at least ten times. The chain joins TRBV3-1 to TRBJ2-5, with D perhaps matching TRBD2 (6 bases). Trimming stripped 0 bases from V and 5 bases from J, with 10 bases between. This CDR3 has 14 residues. From germline, CDR1 is LGHDT and CDR2 YNNKEL (reference sequence). CDR3 residues: CASSQEAGWETQYF. The DNA for the CDR3 is TGTGCCAGCAGCCAAGAGGCGGGGTGGGAGACCCAGTACTTC.

This clonotype appeared many times. The V and J genes are TRBV5-1 and TRBJ2-3; possibly TRBD1 or TRBD2 for D (6 bases each). Between the trimmed V and J ends, which lost 4 bases and 0 bases, there was a span of 12 bases. CDR3 length: 15 amino acids. The germline V gene has CDR1 SGHRS and CDR2 YFSETQ. CDR3 DNA sequence: TGCGCCAGCAGCCCTAGGGGGGATAGCACAGATACGCAGTATTTT. It specifies CASSPRGDSTDTQYF.

This clonotype was counted many times. The V and J genes are TRBV20-1 and TRBJ2-5; D is unresolved. Germline CDR1 is DFQATT and CDR2 is SNEGSKA (reference sequence). The CDR3 length is 13 residues. With 1 base removed from V and 5 bases from J, the gap between germline ends came to 11 bases. DNA of the CDR3: TGCAGTGCTAGAGGGGATAGCTCGGAGACCCAGTACTTC. Translated, it gives CSARGDSSETQYF.

In its sample, this clonotype was seen many times. This likely comes from a read error, as the CDR3 has no conserved phenylalanine or tryptophan at its end. This chain uses TRBV4-3 with TRBJ1-6; D might be TRBD1 (5 bases). Germline CDR1 LGHNA, CDR2 YSLEER. The ends were cut back, 2 bases at V and 10 bases at J, with 15 bases in the middle. The CDR3 runs 15 residues. The CDR3 DNA sequence: TGCGCCAGCAGCCAAAGGGATGGGGGTCGGTCACCCCTCCACTCT. Translated: CASSQRDGGRSPLHS.

This clonotype appeared many times. The genes are TRBV7-9 and TRBJ2-2; a weak D match, TRBD2 (6 bases). V lost 6 bases to trimming and J lost 1 base, with 9 bases between them. Germline V gene lookup returns CDR1 SEHNR and CDR2 FQNEAQ (reference sequence). CDR3 size: 14 residues. The CDR3 sequence is CASRRDLNTGELFF. In DNA form, the CDR3 reads TGTGCCAGCAGACGGGACTTGAACACCGGGGAGCTGTTTTTT.

This clonotype was observed many times. The chain combines TRBV27 with TRBJ1-4; no clear D gene. Germline V lookup: CDR1 MNHEY, CDR2 SMNVEV (reference sequence). V lost 0 bases and J lost 5, with 10 bases in between. The CDR3 length is 15 residues. In nucleotides, the CDR3 is TGTGCCAGCAGTTTATCCGGTGCCGGGAATGAAAAACTGTTTTTT. Amino acid sequence: CASSLSGAGNEKLFF. The variable domain in full, with the rest retrieved from reference TRBV27 and TRBJ1-4, is EAQVTQNPRYLITVTGKKLTVTCSQNMNHEYMSWYRQDPGLGLRQIYYSMNVEVTDKGDVPEGYKVSRKEKRNFPLILESPSPNQTSLYFCASSLSGAGNEKLFFGSGTQLSVL.

This clonotype was seen ten or more times. This chain uses TRBV19 with TRBJ2-1; D remains ambiguous. Trimming cost V 7 bases and J 0 bases, with 10 bases left between them. The germline CDR1 and CDR2 sequences are LNHDA and SQIVND (reference sequence). The CDR3 sequence is 14 residues long. The CDR3 region is CASNEHSSYNEQFF. The CDR3 bases are TGTGCCAGTAACGAACATAGCTCCTACAATGAGCAGTTCTTC.

This clonotype was counted at least ten times. The rearrangement uses TRBV7-2 and TRBJ2-3; D may correspond to TRBD1 or TRBD2 (5 bases each). V gave up 5 bases and J gave up 4 bases, with 13 bases separating them. CDR3 length equals 14 residues. Germline V gene lookup returns CDR1 SGHTA and CDR2 FQGNSA. The CDR3 DNA is TGTGCCAGCAGCGGGACCTCGGCTGCAGATACGCAGTATTTT. This gives the protein CASSGTSAADTQYF. The entire variable domain, with the rest obtained from reference TRBV7-2 and TRBJ2-3, is as follows: GAGVSQSPSNKVTEKGKDVELRCDPISGHTALYWYRQSLGQGLEFLIYFQGNSAPDKSGLPSDRFSAERTGGSVSTLTIQRTQQEDSAVYLCASSGTSAADTQYFGPGTRLTVL.

This clonotype showed up many times. The V and J genes are TRBV27 and TRBJ2-3, with a tentative D call TRBD2 (5 bases). CDR1 is MNHEY, CDR2 SMNVEV, per germline (reference sequence). The CDR3 is made up of 15 amino acids. The V end lost 2 bases, the J end lost 6 bases, and 15 bases lay between the germline ends. CDR3 amino acids: CASSLALLAMDTQYF. The CDR3 DNA reads TGTGCCAGCAGTTTAGCCCTCCTAGCCATGGATACGCAGTATTTT.

The V call is TRBV5-1, the J call TRBJ1-2; no firm D call. V lost 2 bases to trimming and J lost 8 bases, with 16 bases between them. Germline CDR1 and CDR2: SGHRS and YFSETQ. CDR3 length: 14 amino acids. The CDR3 loop reads CASSLTVAAQGYTF. In DNA form, the CDR3 reads TGCGCCAGCAGCTTAACAGTGGCGGCACAGGGCTACACCTTC.

This clonotype was found many times. The chain carries TRBV5-1 and TRBJ1-1, with TRBD1 matching 10 bases. Germline V gene sequence: CDR1 SGHRS, CDR2 YFSETQ. J was trimmed by 0 bases and V by 2 bases; bases with no gene match: 4. The CDR3 covers 16 residues. This CDR3 reads CASSFMGQGLNTEAFF. The CDR3 DNA reads as TGCGCCAGCAGCTTTATGGGACAGGGGTTGAACACTGAAGCTTTCTTT.

The sample holds many counts of this clonotype. The chain uses TRBV6-6 and TRBJ2-7; D is undetermined. Per germline, CDR1 MNHNY and CDR2 SVGAGI (reference sequence). This CDR3 is built from 12 residues. V was trimmed by 6 bases and J by 0 bases, leaving 6 bases between them. The CDR3 region is CASSGPSYEQYV. In DNA form, the CDR3 reads TGTGCCAGCAGCGGGCCCTCCTACGAGCAGTACGTC.

This clonotype was observed at least ten times. The chain couples TRBV4-3 to TRBJ2-4; a possible D gene is TRBD2 (5 bases). V dropped 1 base and J dropped 15 bases, with 16 bases sitting between them. The CDR3 is made up of 13 amino acids. Germline loops: CDR1 LGHNA, CDR2 YSLEER. In DNA form, the CDR3 reads TGCGCCAGCAGCCAAGGTTTCGGTCGGGAACGGTACTTC. Translation gives CASSQGFGRERYF.

This clonotype has at least ten counts. This CDR3 is CASSPLEGLNEQYF. The CDR3 region has the DNA TGTGCCAGCTCACCCCTAGAGGGCCTGAACGAGCAGTACTTC. This chain connects TRBV18 to TRBJ2-7; TRBD2 might be the D (5 bases). Germline assignment: CDR1 KGHSH and CDR2 LQKENI. This CDR3 is built from 14 residues. V shed 3 bases and J shed 5 bases, with 14 bases lying between them. The full variable domain, rest sourced from reference TRBV18 and TRBJ2-7, is NAGVMQNPRHLVRRRGQEARLRCSPMKGHSHVYWYRQLPEEGLKFMVYLQKENIIDESGMPKERFSAEFPKEGPSILRIQQVVRGDSAAYFCASSPLEGLNEQYFGPGTRLTVT.

This clonotype has a count of ten or more. This chain links TRBV7-2 with TRBJ1-6; D is uncertain. The V gene lost 4 bases and the J gene lost 7 bases, with 20 bases spanning the gap. This CDR3 has 17 amino acids. Germline V gene sequence: CDR1 SGHTA, CDR2 FQGNSA. The chain's CDR3 is CASSSTPIVRPNSPLHF. DNA of the CDR3: TGTGCCAGCAGCTCAACCCCCATCGTACGCCCGAATTCACCCCTCCACTTT.

As concerns this clonotype: Being one base from a much bigger clone, this may be a read error. The chain uses TRBV5-5 and TRBJ2-5, with 7 positions matching TRBD1. The CDR3 has 15 amino acids. Germline V gives CDR1 SGHKS, CDR2 YYEKEE (reference sequence). The CDR3: CSSSSLGGPQETQYF. CDR3 in DNA: TGTTCCAGCAGCTCCCTAGGGGGCCCCCAAGAGACCCAGTACTTC.

The chain joins TRBV5-4 to TRBJ2-3; the D is unclear. V gave up 5 bases and J gave up 4 bases, with 8 bases separating them. This CDR3 is 12 amino acids long. CDR1 is SGHNT, CDR2 YYREEE, per germline (reference sequence). Written as DNA, the CDR3 is TGTGCCAGCAGTCAGGATGCAGATACGCAGTATTTT. Its protein product is CASSQDADTQYF.

This clonotype was seen at least ten times. This chain links TRBV7-9 with TRBJ1-1; TRBD1 agrees at 9 bases. Trimming took 1 base from V and 7 from J; bases not matched to a gene: 4. CDR1 and CDR2 (germline): SEHNR, FQNEAQ (reference sequence). The CDR3 is made up of 14 amino acids. DNA for the CDR3: TGTGCCAGCAGCTTAGTAGGACAGGGGCGTGAAGCTTTCTTT. It yields the protein CASSLVGQGREAFF.

This clonotype was seen ten or more times. CDR3 loop: CASKWDPNEQFF. DNA of the CDR3: TGCGCCAGCAAGTGGGATCCCAATGAGCAGTTCTTC. The rearrangement links TRBV5-1 to TRBJ2-1; no clear D. Germline V gives CDR1 SGHRS, CDR2 YFSETQ. The CDR3 covers 12 residues. Trimming cost V 6 bases and J 6 bases, with 10 bases left between them.

At least ten counts were recorded for this clonotype. The rearrangement joins TRBV4-2 to TRBJ2-3; D gene uncertain. Deletions cut 4 bases from V and 6 bases from J, with 14 bases between. Germline lookup yields CDR1 LGHNA and CDR2 YNFKEQ. The CDR3 length is 14 residues. CDR3 in amino acids: CASSRLTSSDTQYF. CDR3 nucleotide sequence: TGTGCCAGCAGCCGCCTAACTTCTAGTGATACGCAGTATTTT.

V and J are TRBV14 and TRBJ1-6; D remains unclear. Germline V lookup: CDR1 SGHDN, CDR2 FVKESK. V was clipped by 4 bases and J by 5 bases, with 15 bases between them. The CDR3 extends over 16 amino acids. CDR3 nucleotides: TGTGCCAGCAGCCCTACCCGGGTTCCCCATAATTCACCCCTCCACTTT. This translates into CASSPTRVPHNSPLHF.

Ten or more counts support this clonotype. The gene calls are TRBV5-1 and TRBJ2-7, with D perhaps matching TRBD1 (6 bases). V shed 2 bases and J shed 7 bases, with 10 bases lying between them. The CDR3 runs to 12 residues. Looked up from germline, CDR1 is SGHRS and CDR2 is YFSETQ. CDR3: CASSFNRAEQYF. CDR3 coding DNA: TGCGCCAGCAGCTTCAACAGGGCGGAGCAGTACTTC.

There are many counts of this clonotype. The chain uses TRBV5-1 and TRBJ2-5; 8 bases match TRBD2. Germline values: CDR1 SGHRS, CDR2 YFSETQ. The V gene end was trimmed by 0 bases and the J gene end by 3 bases; junction bases not matched to a gene: 4. The CDR3 has 15 amino acids. CDR3 sequence reads: CASSLGTAGEETQYF. In DNA form, the CDR3 reads TGCGCCAGCAGCTTGGGGACAGCGGGGGAAGAGACCCAGTACTTC.

This clonotype was observed at least ten times. This rearrangement joins TRBV7-2 to TRBJ1-2; D gene ambiguous. CDR3 size: 14 residues. V lost 5 bases and J 0 bases, leaving 10 bases between the germline ends. Germline lookup yields CDR1 SGHTA and CDR2 FQGNSA. Here the CDR3 DNA reads TGTGCCAGCAGCCCACAGACTGCTAACTATGGCTACACCTTC. Translating it yields CASSPQTANYGYTF.

This clonotype was counted at least ten times. The chain recombines TRBV7-2 with TRBJ2-5; perhaps D is TRBD1 or TRBD2 (5 bases each). The germline V gene encodes CDR1 SGHTA and CDR2 FQGNSA. The V and J ends lost 1 base and 2 bases respectively, with 8 bases between them. The CDR3 spans 14 residues. For the CDR3, the DNA is TGTGCCAGCAGCTTAGTCTGGGGGCAAGAGACCCAGTACTTC. Residues: CASSLVWGQETQYF.

This clonotype was counted ten times or more. V usage is TRBV7-9 and J usage is TRBJ1-2; possible D gene TRBD1, 6 bases. Germline values: CDR1 SEHNR, CDR2 FQNEAQ (reference sequence). V lost 10 bases and J lost 4, with 22 bases in between. The CDR3 has 15 residues. CDR3 nucleotides: TGTGCCATCAAGGGGACGGGGGGCAGGCCCTATGGCTACACCTTC. Encoded protein: CAIKGTGGRPYGYTF.

This clonotype was observed at least ten times. The J gene is TRBJ2-7, the V gene TRBV6-6; weak D call: TRBD2 (5 bases). Per the germline V gene, CDR1 is MNHNY and CDR2 is SVGAGI (reference sequence). This CDR3 is built from 14 residues. The V end lost 8 bases, the J end lost 2 bases, and 16 bases lay between the germline ends. Here the CDR3 reads CASRDRVSTYEQYV. The CDR3 DNA reads as TGTGCCAGCCGGGATCGGGTTTCCACCTACGAGCAGTACGTC.

This clonotype has a count of ten or more. The CDR3 ends on some other residue instead of the conserved phenylalanine or tryptophan, so this is likely a read error. The V gene is TRBV11-3, the J gene TRBJ2-1; 9 bases line up with TRBD2. Germline-derived CDR1 and CDR2 are SGHNT and YENEEA. With 1 base clipped from V and 6 bases from J, the junction kept 7 bases outside the gene matches. The CDR3 sequence is 16 residues long. CDR3 amino acids: CASSLVGGGAGNEQFL. Here the CDR3 DNA reads TGTGCCAGCAGCTTAGTCGGCGGGGGGGCCGGCAATGAGCAGTTCTTG.

This clonotype came up many times. The genes are TRBV7-9 and TRBJ2-3; D gene ambiguous. This CDR3 comprises 15 residues. CDR1 and CDR2 (germline): SEHNR, FQNEAQ (reference sequence). V lost 7 bases and J lost 0, with 14 bases in between. CDR3 nucleotides: TGTGCCAGCACCCTAAGCGAGGTTAGCACAGATACGCAGTATTTT. Encoded protein: CASTLSEVSTDTQYF.

This clonotype was detected many times. V gene TRBV12-3 or TRBV12-4 combines with J gene TRBJ2-3; TRBD1 matches 8 bases. After removal of 8 bases from V and 3 bases from J, the junction contained 31 bases not matched to a gene. The CDR3 totals 22 residues. CDR3 protein: CASVDKTGARSETGADTDTQYF. As DNA, the CDR3 is TGTGCCAGCGTAGACAAGACAGGGGCGAGATCGGAGACAGGGGCTGATACAGATACGCAGTATTTT.

This clonotype was observed many times. V and J are TRBV6-5 and TRBJ2-2; the D is unclear. The CDR3 is 15 residues long. V was clipped by 2 bases and J by 4 bases, with 11 bases between them. CDR1 is MNHEY and CDR2 is SVGAGI in the germline V gene. Here the CDR3 reads CASSYLLLVTGELFF. As DNA, the CDR3 is TGTGCCAGCAGTTACCTTCTTCTGGTCACCGGGGAGCTGTTTTTT.